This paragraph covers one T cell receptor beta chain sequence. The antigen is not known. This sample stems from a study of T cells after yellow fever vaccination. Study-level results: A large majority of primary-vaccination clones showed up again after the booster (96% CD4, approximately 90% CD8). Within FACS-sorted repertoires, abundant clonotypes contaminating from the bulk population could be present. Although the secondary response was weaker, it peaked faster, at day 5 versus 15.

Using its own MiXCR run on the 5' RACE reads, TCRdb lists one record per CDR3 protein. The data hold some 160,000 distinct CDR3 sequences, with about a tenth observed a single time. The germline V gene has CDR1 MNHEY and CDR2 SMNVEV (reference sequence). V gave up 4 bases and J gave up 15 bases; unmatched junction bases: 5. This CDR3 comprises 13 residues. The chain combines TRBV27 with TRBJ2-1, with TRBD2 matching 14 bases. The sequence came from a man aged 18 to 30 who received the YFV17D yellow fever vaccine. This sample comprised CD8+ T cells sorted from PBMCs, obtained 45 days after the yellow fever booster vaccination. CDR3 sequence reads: CASSSGLAGAGFF. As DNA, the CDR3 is TGTGCCAGCAGTTCGGGACTAGCGGGGGCCGGGTTCTTC.